Shown below are 7 T cell receptor beta chains from a single sample sequenced in a study of T-cell memory formation after mild COVID-19. TCRdb re-called the 5' RACE reads with MiXCR, one entry per CDR3 protein. The profile shows 470,000 or so distinct CDR3 sequences, roughly 20% of them singletons. Sequenced input: PBMCs or a T cell subset sorted from them (not recorded which). Receptors were obtained from an adult woman who had mild COVID-19 (a few samples of this study predate the infection). Cell type and time point are not known.

V usage is TRBV15 and J usage is TRBJ2-7; D uncertain. Trimming stripped 7 bases from V and 6 bases from J, with 22 bases between. The length of the CDR3 is 15 residues. The germline V gene has CDR1 LNHNV and CDR2 YYDKDF (reference sequence). CDR3 sequence (DNA): TGTGCCACCAATAAAAACAATCCTTCTAGGCGCGAGCAGTACTTC. This codes for CATNKNNPSRREQYF.

This clonotype turned up a few times. The chain couples TRBV7-6 to TRBJ2-2, with 8 bases fitting TRBD1. This CDR3 spans 15 amino acids. J gave up 6 bases and V 1 base, and 4 bases lay outside the gene matches. Germline V gene sequence: CDR1 SGHVS, CDR2 FNYEAQ. The CDR3 DNA is TGTGCCAGCAGCTTAGGTCCACAGGGGGCCGGGGAGCTGTTTTTT. The encoded protein is CASSLGPQGAGELFF.

This rearrangement joins TRBV18 to TRBJ1-6, with 8 bases lining up with TRBD1. The CDR3 length is 15 residues. V gave up 2 bases and J gave up 11 bases; unmatched junction bases: 8. Germline CDR1 and CDR2: KGHSH and LQKENI. The CDR3 reads CASSPGQGSGAPLHF. CDR3 DNA sequence: TGTGCCAGCTCACCAGGACAGGGTTCGGGAGCACCCCTCCACTTT. Together with reference TRBV18 and TRBJ1-6, the CDR3 gives the full variable domain: NAGVMQNPRHLVRRRGQEARLRCSPMKGHSHVYWYRQLPEEGLKFMVYLQKENIIDESGMPKERFSAEFPKEGPSILRIQQVVRGDSAAYFCASSPGQGSGAPLHFGNGTRLTVT.

The V call is TRBV6-6, the J call TRBJ2-7; D is perhaps TRBD2 (5 bases). Trimming removed 8 bases at V and 2 bases at J, with 10 bases between. Germline V gene data show CDR1 as MNHNY and CDR2 as SVGAGI (reference sequence). The CDR3 sequence is 12 residues long. DNA for the CDR3: TGTGCCAGCCGGGATGAGGCCTACGAGCAGTACTTC. It translates to CASRDEAYEQYF.

This clonotype was found many times. The rearrangement uses TRBV7-2 and TRBJ2-5; D remains ambiguous. Germline V CDR1 and CDR2: SGHTA, FQGNSA. This CDR3 region has 15 residues. The ends were cut back, 1 base at V and 4 bases at J, with 13 bases in the middle. CDR3 in amino acids: CASSLGLPNRETQYF. The CDR3, as DNA: TGTGCCAGCAGCTTAGGCCTCCCCAATCGAGAGACCCAGTACTTC.

The chain has TRBV7-8 and TRBJ1-1; possible D gene TRBD1, 5 bases. The ends were cut back, 1 base at V and 5 bases at J, with 20 bases in the middle. The CDR3 is made up of 17 amino acids. In germline, CDR1 is SGHVS, CDR2 FQNEAQ. CDR3 in amino acids: CASSLGPTENFRTEAFF. The CDR3 DNA reads TGTGCCAGCAGCTTAGGGCCGACAGAGAACTTTAGAACTGAAGCTTTCTTT.

This clonotype is classed as medium-sized. In DNA form, the CDR3 reads TGTGCCAGCAGCCAGGGGTCCTCGTGGGGGAATACGCAGTATTTT. Translating it yields CASSQGSSWGNTQYF. J is TRBJ2-3 and V is TRBV14; D possibly matches TRBD1 or TRBD2 (5 bases each). With 3 bases removed from V and 7 bases from J, the gap between germline ends came to 17 bases. Germline CDR1 and CDR2: SGHDN and FVKESK. This CDR3 comprises 15 residues.